This TCR beta chain comes out of a study of post-analysis software for immune sequencing data. Notes on the study in general: Controls showed lower frequencies than patients for 4 or 5 TRBV segments, and TRBV5-6, TRBV5-1 and TRBV20-1 were among these. Versus controls, multiple sclerosis patients showed significantly lower diversity (normalized Chao1).

This CDR3 has 14 residues. Germline V gene sequence: CDR1 MNHNY, CDR2 SVGAGI (reference sequence). V lost 4 bases to trimming and J lost 14 bases; unmatched junction nucleotides: 9. The sample holds a few counts of this clonotype. Its antigen is still unknown. Unique molecular identifiers were built into the TCR beta cDNA libraries. MiXCR, applied by TCRdb to the PCR reads, yields one record per CDR3 protein. In the table there are about 770,000 distinct CDR3 sequences, more than 45% of which are singletons. This receptor was obtained from a girl between 5 and 17 years old with multiple sclerosis. The rearrangement links TRBV6-6 to TRBJ2-3, with 13 bases lining up with TRBD2. Sample: blood. The CDR3 reads CASSSRGLAGYRYF. The CDR3 DNA sequence: TGTGCCAGCAGTTCCCGGGGACTAGCGGGATATCGGTATTTT.